This T cell receptor beta chain stems from a study of T cells in Graves' hyperthyroidism and ophthalmopathy. On this clonotype: The junction does not match germline at one end; this may be a read error.

Amplified regions were TCR beta CDR3 sequences from RNA transcripts. In the first-round RT-PCR of the TCR CDR3, the HTBI primer set was used. Using its own MiXCR run on the multiplex PCR reads, TCRdb lists one record per CDR3 protein. This sample has about 640,000 distinct CDR3 sequences, with 45% found just once. The sequencing input was peripheral blood or thyroid tissue (not recorded which). The TCR was taken from an adult man with Graves' disease, either hyperthyroidism or ophthalmopathy (not recorded which).

The CDR3, as DNA: TGTGCCAGCAGTGAAGGAACTGAGAGCTCCTACGGGCAGTACTTC. Protein: CASSEGTESSYGQYF. The V call is TRBV2, the J call TRBJ2-7; D is uncertain. Germline CDR1 SNHLY, CDR2 FYNNEI. The CDR3 is 15 amino acids.